This TCR beta chain was captured in a study of blood T cell repertoires in COVID-19. The CDR3 is made up of 16 amino acids. Germline V lookup: CDR1 SGDLS, CDR2 YYNGEE. Trimming removed 4 bases at V and 1 base at J, with 14 bases between. Clones were read by immunoSEQ multiplex PCR, and TCRdb kept only the in-frame ones, dropping some. This sample has 150,000 to 200,000 clones; roughly 90% occur once, and the top ten carry 4.8%. This clone was found once. This chain uses TRBV9 with TRBJ2-2; D possibly corresponds to TRBD1 (5 bases). The material sequenced was peripheral blood. The receptor was derived from a man aged 30 to 39 with COVID-19, enrolled during active disease. The CDR3 DNA reads TGTGCCAGCAGCCCCCAAGTGCAGGGGAACACCGGGGAGCTGTTTTTT. This gives the protein CASSPQVQGNTGELFF. The whole variable domain, filled in from reference TRBV9 and TRBJ2-2, reads DSGVTQTPKHLITATGQRVTLRCSPRSGDLSVYWYQQSLDQGLQFLIQYYNGEERAKGNILERFSAQQFPDLHSELNLSSLELGDSALYFCASSPQVQGNTGELFFGEGSRLTVL.